These T cell receptor beta chains were read from a single sample in a study of CD8 T cells in ankylosing spondylitis. One entry per CDR3 protein, called by TCRdb with MiXCR from the 5' RACE reads. The sample yields approximately 250,000 distinct CDR3 sequences, 7.5% to 9.5% seen once. Material for sequencing was blood, either unsorted or a sorted T cell fraction (not recorded which). Receptors were obtained from a female donor with ankylosing spondylitis or in good health (not recorded which). CDR3s leave out the opening cysteine and the closing phenylalanine or tryptophan. The order of the fields is V gene, J gene, clone size, CDR3 protein. Size is omitted from some rows. Given values are once, few, many or a class for expanded clones.

v_gene: TRBV7-2
j_gene: TRBJ2-7
abundance: .
CDR3aa: ASSLARANEQY

v_gene: TRBV20-1
j_gene: TRBJ2-2
abundance: .
CDR3aa: SAGRGQGVGNTGELF

v_gene: TRBV27
j_gene: TRBJ1-4
abundance: few
CDR3aa: ASSYQGASEKLF

v_gene: TRBV20-1
j_gene: TRBJ1-5
abundance: many
CDR3aa: SAGRGRQPQH

v_gene: TRBV5-1
j_gene: TRBJ2-1
abundance: once
CDR3aa: ASSVIPGQVTNEQF

v_gene: TRBV20-1
j_gene: TRBJ2-5
abundance: many
CDR3aa: SANGRDQETQY

v_gene: TRBV29-1
j_gene: TRBJ1-2
abundance: many
CDR3aa: SGGTANYGYT

v_gene: TRBV10-3
j_gene: TRBJ2-5
abundance: many
CDR3aa: AISVGDRETQY

v_gene: TRBV12-3/TRBV12-4
j_gene: TRBJ1-2
abundance: many
CDR3aa: ASSLQGSQSYT

v_gene: TRBV29-1
j_gene: TRBJ2-7
abundance: many
CDR3aa: SVLRVLGGEQY

v_gene: TRBV5-1
j_gene: TRBJ1-1
abundance: many
CDR3aa: ASSLFGTEAF

v_gene: TRBV10-3
j_gene: TRBJ2-1
abundance: many
CDR3aa: ATIPFGALSSYNEQF

v_gene: TRBV29-1
j_gene: TRBJ2-5
abundance: many
CDR3aa: SVDVLRETQETQY

v_gene: TRBV7-9
j_gene: TRBJ2-7
abundance: .
CDR3aa: ASSDDWVDEQY

v_gene: TRBV6-5
j_gene: TRBJ1-2
abundance: few
CDR3aa: ASSYSVRTNYGYT

v_gene: TRBV20-1
j_gene: TRBJ2-1
abundance: many
CDR3aa: SYLTSGKYNEQF

v_gene: TRBV4-3
j_gene: TRBJ2-3
abundance: many
CDR3aa: ASSHLGTYTDTQY

v_gene: TRBV30
j_gene: TRBJ2-1
abundance: once
CDR3aa: AWSPPGTRSHNEQF

v_gene: TRBV7-2
j_gene: TRBJ2-1
abundance: few
CDR3aa: ASSLPGGFYNEQF

v_gene: TRBV15
j_gene: TRBJ1-1
abundance: many
CDR3aa: ATTGGPNTEAF

v_gene: TRBV4-2
j_gene: TRBJ2-1
abundance: few
CDR3aa: ASSQARGLAGSWGHNEQF

v_gene: TRBV12-3/TRBV12-4
j_gene: TRBJ1-5
abundance: many
CDR3aa: ASWGGQPNQPQH

v_gene: TRBV7-2
j_gene: TRBJ1-2
abundance: .
CDR3aa: ASSSVSGYT

v_gene: TRBV28
j_gene: TRBJ1-2
abundance: many
CDR3aa: ASSTAKTGSGYGYT

v_gene: TRBV7-3
j_gene: TRBJ2-2
abundance: .
CDR3aa: ASSVHPGELF

v_gene: TRBV9
j_gene: TRBJ2-1
abundance: many
CDR3aa: ASSVGRFSNNEQF

v_gene: TRBV19
j_gene: TRBJ1-3
abundance: many
CDR3aa: ASSQGFGGNTIY

v_gene: TRBV21-1
j_gene: TRBJ2-2
abundance: many
CDR3aa: ASSKGRTSGRPNTGELF

v_gene: TRBV28
j_gene: TRBJ2-1
abundance: many
CDR3aa: ASRPGTPWGANEQF

v_gene: TRBV7-3
j_gene: TRBJ1-1
abundance: .
CDR3aa: ASSSKLGGVWANTEAF

v_gene: TRBV11-2
j_gene: TRBJ2-1
abundance: few
CDR3aa: ASSLDAVVSWREIHNEQF

v_gene: TRBV29-1
j_gene: TRBJ1-3
abundance: many
CDR3aa: SVGDGSGNTIY

v_gene: TRBV3-1
j_gene: TRBJ2-5
abundance: many
CDR3aa: ASSQWKSKQRETQY

v_gene: TRBV5-1
j_gene: TRBJ1-6
abundance: many
CDR3aa: ASSLEAGIGNSPLH

v_gene: TRBV19
j_gene: TRBJ1-5
abundance: many
CDR3aa: ASSIERRKINQPQH

v_gene: TRBV28
j_gene: TRBJ2-2
abundance: few
CDR3aa: ASSSPSDPNGELF

v_gene: TRBV24-1
j_gene: TRBJ1-5
abundance: many
CDR3aa: ATSDHSNQPQH

v_gene: TRBV7-9
j_gene: TRBJ2-2
abundance: few
CDR3aa: ASSYLAGGITGELF

v_gene: TRBV29-1
j_gene: TRBJ2-7
abundance: many
CDR3aa: SAYNTETYEQY

v_gene: TRBV5-1
j_gene: TRBJ2-7
abundance: many
CDR3aa: ASSLVGDNYEQY

v_gene: TRBV4-1
j_gene: TRBJ2-7
abundance: many
CDR3aa: ASSQDPAGSYEQY

v_gene: TRBV6-1
j_gene: TRBJ1-2
abundance: many
CDR3aa: ASSENRVYGYT

v_gene: TRBV20-1
j_gene: TRBJ2-4
abundance: many
CDR3aa: SAWTSGREKTAKNIQY

v_gene: TRBV5-1
j_gene: TRBJ2-3
abundance: many
CDR3aa: ASSFQTGFTDTQY

v_gene: TRBV11-3
j_gene: TRBJ2-3
abundance: few
CDR3aa: ASSDRTGTDTQY

v_gene: TRBV29-1
j_gene: TRBJ2-1
abundance: many
CDR3aa: SVERGLAGYNEQF

v_gene: TRBV6-1
j_gene: TRBJ2-3
abundance: many
CDR3aa: ASSRTFLASTDTQY

v_gene: TRBV3-1
j_gene: TRBJ2-5
abundance: many
CDR3aa: ASSQDPKTQY

v_gene: TRBV24-1
j_gene: TRBJ2-1
abundance: many
CDR3aa: ATSDSSGSSYNEQF

v_gene: TRBV3-1
j_gene: TRBJ2-5
abundance: many
CDR3aa: ASSPRQGGLEETQY